The next 11 T cell receptor beta chains were all read from a single sample in a study of Graves' ophthalmopathy and Graves' hyperthyroidism. TCR beta CDR3 amplification used RNA transcripts. Amplification began with first-round RT-PCR using HTBI primers, then second-round multiplex PCR was performed. TCRdb passed the multiplex PCR reads through MiXCR, listing each CDR3 protein once. The sample shows over a million distinct CDR3 sequences, less than 45% of them seen only once. The sample was peripheral blood or thyroid tissue (not recorded which). These TCRs come from an adult man with Graves' hyperthyroidism.

V is TRBV27 and J is TRBJ1-6, with D tentatively TRBD1 (6 bases). V lost 6 bases and J lost 5, with 14 bases in between. Germline CDR1 is MNHEY and CDR2 is SMNVEV (reference sequence). CDR3 size: 15 residues. CDR3 sequence: CASRTGTLDNSPLHF. The CDR3 DNA reads as TGTGCCAGCAGAACCGGGACACTTGATAATTCACCCCTCCACTTT.

Details on this clonotype: A much larger clone lies one base from this, so it may be a read error. The chain employs TRBV20-1 and TRBJ2-5, with D unresolved. This CDR3 contains 13 residues. Germline CDR1 is DFQATT and CDR2 is SNEGSKA (reference sequence). The CDR3 region has the DNA TGCAGTGCTATGGCCGTCACAGAAGAGACCCGGTACTTC. This codes for CSAMAVTEETRYF.

In this sample, this clonotype turned up many times. The chain employs TRBV12-3 or TRBV12-4 and TRBJ1-1; D uncertain. The CDR3 length is 15 residues. V was cut by 6 bases and J by 3 bases, with 17 bases left in between. CDR3: CASSETYGSDTEAFF. The CDR3 coding sequence is TGTGCCAGCAGCGAGACGTACGGCAGCGACACTGAAGCTTTCTTT.

Many counts were recorded for this clonotype. CDR3 sequence reads: CASSPRDFGANVLTF. Here the CDR3 DNA reads TGCGCCAGCAGTCCCCGGGACTTTGGGGCCAACGTCCTGACTTTC. V usage is TRBV5-1 and J usage is TRBJ2-6; weak D call: TRBD2 (6 bases). With 5 bases removed from V and 3 bases from J, the gap between germline ends came to 12 bases. The CDR3 totals 15 residues. Germline V gives CDR1 SGHRS, CDR2 YFSETQ.

This clonotype occurred many times. The rearrangement links TRBV7-2 to TRBJ2-7; D unclear. V was clipped by 2 bases and J by 6 bases, with 14 bases between them. The CDR3 is 14 residues long. Germline-derived CDR1 and CDR2 are SGHTA and FQGNSA. The CDR3 coding sequence is TGTGCCAGCAGCTTAATGCTGGGGATGGGCGAGCAGTACTTC. Residues: CASSLMLGMGEQYF.

The rearrangement joins TRBV7-8 to TRBJ2-7; no definite D call. Germline values: CDR1 SGHVS, CDR2 FQNEAQ. V was pared by 6 bases and J by 2 bases, with 17 bases between. The CDR3 has 15 amino acids. The CDR3 nucleotides read TGTGCCAGCAGTTCTTGGGCCATAATCCCCTACGAGCAGTACTTC. Translation: CASSSWAIIPYEQYF.

This chain links TRBV7-2 with TRBJ2-6, with TRBD1 identical over 7 bases. The CDR3 is 18 amino acids. V shed 7 bases and J 0 bases; nucleotides not matched to a gene: 12. Looked up from germline, CDR1 is SGHTA and CDR2 is FQGNSA. CDR3 in amino acids: CASMTGPTGRSGANVLTF. The CDR3 nucleotides read TGTGCCAGCATGACAGGGCCGACAGGCCGCTCTGGGGCCAACGTCCTGACTTTC.

The chain is built from TRBV4-1 and TRBJ1-1; the D is unclear. Germline V CDR1 and CDR2: MGHRA, YSYEKL. Trimming removed 1 base at V and 0 bases at J, with 9 bases between. The CDR3 is 15 residues long. In DNA, the CDR3 is TGCGCCAGCAGCCAAGGTAACCGGATGAACACTGAAGCTTTCTTT. It is translated as CASSQGNRMNTEAFF.

This clonotype has more than one count but fewer than ten. The V call is TRBV5-4, the J call TRBJ2-7; D not resolved. Germline V gene data show CDR1 as SGHNT and CDR2 as YYREEE (reference sequence). This CDR3 spans 12 amino acids. Trimming left V 3 bases short and J 9 bases short, with 13 bases between. CDR3 loop: CASSSYPWAQYF. For the CDR3, the DNA is TGTGCCAGCAGCTCCTACCCCTGGGCGCAGTACTTC.

This clonotype was picked up a small number of times. CDR3 region: CSARDFEGSTYEQYF. CDR3 nucleotides: TGCAGTGCTAGAGATTTCGAGGGCTCTACCTACGAGCAGTACTTC. The chain couples TRBV20-1 to TRBJ2-7; tentatively, D is TRBD2 (5 bases). V lost 0 bases and J 2 bases, leaving 14 bases between the germline ends. Germline-derived CDR1 and CDR2 are DFQATT and SNEGSKA (reference sequence). The CDR3 sequence is 15 residues long.

Notes on this clonotype: Possible read error: a much larger clone is one base away. This chain joins TRBV7-8 and TRBJ2-7; 8 bases align to TRBD1. Germline V gene lookup returns CDR1 SGHVS and CDR2 FQNEAQ. V lost 5 bases, J lost 7 bases, and 13 bases stayed unmatched. The CDR3 is 15 residues long. CDR3 amino acids: CASSQARNRGAEQYF. The CDR3 nucleotides read TGTGCCAGCAGCCAGGCCCGGAACAGGGGGGCTGAGCAGTACTTC.